These 12 T cell receptor beta chains were all obtained from the same sample, sequenced in a study of T cell responses to AZD1222 COVID-19 vaccine. The table came from immunoSEQ multiplex PCR; TCRdb's copy has only in-frame clones and leaves some out. The table shows about 120,000 clones, with roughly 88% occurring only once. The sample here was peripheral blood, taken on day 0 of MenACWY control vaccination. The receptors here all came from an adult in good health.

The chain carries TRBV24-1 and TRBJ1-3, with no clear D. The CDR3 totals 14 residues. Per germline, CDR1 KGHDR and CDR2 SFDVKD. Trimming took off 6 bases at V and 4 bases at J, with 12 bases between the two ends. CDR3 sequence (DNA): TGTGCCACCAGTCCAGCAGCGGGAGGAAACACCATATATTTT. Amino acid sequence: CATSPAAGGNTIYF.

The J gene is TRBJ2-3, the V gene TRBV5-4; 7 bases align to TRBD1. CDR1 is SGHNT and CDR2 is YYREEE in the germline V gene (reference sequence). This CDR3 spans 15 amino acids. Trimming took 4 bases from V and 3 from J; bases not matched to a gene: 8. CDR3 sequence: CASSKLTGVTDTQYF. The CDR3 nucleotides read TGTGCCAGCAGCAAATTAACAGGGGTTACAGATACGCAGTATTTT.

The V gene is TRBV11-3, the J gene TRBJ1-4, with 11 positions matching TRBD1. This CDR3 has 16 amino acids. The V segment lost 5 bases and the J segment 4 bases; nucleotides outside the gene matches: 6. Germline V CDR1 and CDR2: SGHNT, YENEEA. The CDR3 nucleotides read TGTGCCAGCAGCACCCGGGACAGGGGGTATAATGAAAAACTGTTTTTT. Translating gives CASSTRDRGYNEKLFF.

In this sample, this clone turned up once. V usage is TRBV28 and J usage is TRBJ2-4, with TRBD2 identical over 7 bases. V gave up 5 bases and J gave up 0 bases; unmatched junction bases: 13. Germline V lookup: CDR1 MDHEN, CDR2 SYDVKM. The CDR3 runs to 18 residues. CDR3 bases: TGTGCCAGCAGTCCCTGGACTAGTGGGGGACTAGCCAAAAACATTCAGTACTTC. Translation: CASSPWTSGGLAKNIQYF.

The gene calls are TRBV6-5 and TRBJ1-6, with D possibly matching TRBD1 (5 bases). Trimming took off 6 bases at V and 9 bases at J, with 9 bases between the two ends. CDR1 and CDR2 (germline): MNHEY, SVGAGI. The CDR3 runs to 12 residues. CDR3 loop: CASRGGSSPLHF. The CDR3 DNA is TGTGCCAGCAGGGGGGGTAGTTCACCCCTCCACTTT.

The rearrangement uses TRBV4-1 and TRBJ1-2, with D maybe TRBD1 (5 bases). Germline CDR1 is MGHRA and CDR2 is YSYEKL. The CDR3 runs to 15 residues. V was pared by 0 bases and J by 3 bases, with 11 bases between. The CDR3 region has the DNA TGCGCCAGCAGCCAAGATCTAGGGACGGACTATGGCTACACCTTC. It codes for CASSQDLGTDYGYTF.

The chain couples TRBV15 to TRBJ2-7, with a tentative D call TRBD2 (5 bases). V shed 5 bases and J shed 3 bases, with 8 bases lying between them. CDR1 and CDR2 from the germline V gene are LNHNV and YYDKDF (reference sequence). CDR3 length: 12 amino acids. In DNA, the CDR3 is TGTGCCACCAGCCCCCGGGGCTACGAGCAGTACTTC. Translation gives CATSPRGYEQYF.

In this sample, this clone turned up a few times. The rearrangement uses TRBV5-4 and TRBJ2-7; a possible D gene is TRBD1 (6 bases). From germline, CDR1 is SGHNT and CDR2 YYREEE (reference sequence). The CDR3 covers 15 residues. V shed 2 bases and J shed 3 bases, with 15 bases lying between them. The CDR3 region is CASSFGLDRDYEQYF. The CDR3 nucleotides read TGTGCCAGCAGCTTCGGATTGGACAGAGACTACGAGCAGTACTTC.

The DNA for the CDR3 is TGCGCCAGCAGCCAAGATGGACAGGGTATCCAGTACTTC. This gives the protein CASSQDGQGIQYF. The J gene is TRBJ2-7, the V gene TRBV4-3; TRBD1 aligns across 8 bases. The CDR3 is 13 amino acids. Germline V CDR1 and CDR2: LGHNA, YSLEER. Trimming removed 0 bases from V and 10 bases from J; junction bases left unmatched: 5.

This clone was counted once. The chain couples TRBV5-8 to TRBJ1-1; D not resolved. V dropped 4 bases and J dropped 5 bases, with 12 bases sitting between them. CDR3 length: 13 amino acids. Germline V gene data show CDR1 as SGHTS and CDR2 as YDEGEE. CDR3 sequence (DNA): TGTGCCAGCAGCCAGTTGGACGAGACTGAAGCTTTCTTT. Residues: CASSQLDETEAFF.

This sequence joins TRBV28 and TRBJ2-7, with 14 bases lining up with TRBD2. The germline V gene encodes CDR1 MDHEN and CDR2 SYDVKM. The CDR3 totals 15 residues. The V gene end was trimmed by 3 bases and the J gene end by 4 bases; junction bases not matched to a gene: 2. In nucleotides, the CDR3 is TGTGCCAGCAGTTTCGGACTAGCGGGGGGATACGAGCAGTACTTC. Translation: CASSFGLAGGYEQYF.

The rearrangement links TRBV19 to TRBJ2-1, with D maybe TRBD2 (6 bases). The CDR3 spans 15 residues. The ends were cut back, 3 bases at V and 8 bases at J, with 17 bases in the middle. Looked up from germline, CDR1 is LNHDA and CDR2 is SQIVND (reference sequence). The DNA for the CDR3 is TGTGCCAGTAGTATGGCCTCGGGGGATTGGGATGAGCAGTTCTTC. Translating it yields CASSMASGDWDEQFF.